This T cell receptor beta chain was recorded in a study of regulatory T cells in long-lasting Graves disease. The time point denotes: newly diagnosed GD, antithyroid drugs for less than 3 months. The authors made the TCR library using RNA they extracted from PBMCs. With iRepertoire HTBI primers and Arm-PCR of CDR3 regions, TCR beta libraries were built. As originally analysed: Identification yielded around 58 TRBV and about 15 TRBJ segments across samples. Using its own MiXCR run on the multiplex PCR reads, TCRdb lists one record per CDR3 protein. These V and J calls rely on TCRdb rather than the paper's analysis. The sample has over 450,000 distinct CDR3 sequences, 12% seen once. Germline trimming cut 5 bases from V and 9 bases from J; bases unmatched to any gene: 7. CDR1 is SNHLY and CDR2 is FYNNEI in the germline V gene. The CDR3 has 15 amino acids. Separately, the same data were catalogued under a study of T cells in Graves' hyperthyroidism and ophthalmopathy. That investigation notes: HTBI primers were used for first-round RT-PCR of the TCR CDR3.

The V call is TRBV2, the J call TRBJ1-6; 10 nucleotides agree with TRBD1. The sequenced sample was peripheral blood mononuclear cells (PBMCs), obtained at new diagnosis, from a patient treated with antithyroid drugs. The TCR originated in a woman aged 30 to 39 with Graves disease. The CDR3 nucleotides read TGTGCCAGCAGTTCCCGGGACAGGGGCTTTTCACCCCTCCACTTT. Encoded protein: CASSSRDRGFSPLHF.